This T cell receptor (beta chain) was recorded in a study of CD8+CD57+ T cells in acquired aplastic anemia. Overall study results and limits: Patients had twenty-nine CD8+ CDR3 sequences in common with controls (the shared set).

According to the study, genomic DNA was the template for TCR beta VDJ and CDR3 profiling. TCRdb reanalysed the reads using MiXCR and keeps one entry per CDR3 protein. The sample contains over 200,000 distinct CDR3 sequences, over 60% of which appear only once. CDR3 length: 15 residues. Germline V CDR1 and CDR2: LNHDA, SQIVND (reference sequence). V was clipped by 8 bases and J by 2 bases, with 18 bases between them. Comment on this clonotype: Its specificity is not known.

This rearrangement joins TRBV19 to TRBJ1-1; TRBD1 is a possible D gene (6 bases). Sequencing used sorted CD4+, CD8+, or CD8+CD57+ T cells (not recorded which) from PBMCs. The TCR sequence derives from a human donor in good health. Here the CDR3 reads CASGGPGGPNTEAFF. DNA for the CDR3: TGTGCCAGTGGAGGTCCGGGGGGCCCCAACACTGAAGCTTTCTTT.